A selection of T cell receptor beta chains follows, all from one sample in a study of T cell responses to AZD1222 COVID-19 vaccine. Using immunoSEQ multiplex PCR, the repertoire was profiled, and TCRdb retains in-frame clones only, with some absent. This table has 100,000 to 150,000 clones, 65% to 90% appearing once. The source material was peripheral blood, sampled 28 days after the second AZD1222 dose. These receptors originate from an adult who received the AZD1222 COVID-19 vaccine. Each CDR3 is given with its conserved first and last residue. A D gene is named only where the DNA matches it firmly. Some rows have no size entry. The others give once, few or many, or a class for an expanded clone.

size	J	D	V	CDR3	DNA
once	TRBJ2-7	TRBD2	TRBV5-6	CASSLGLVRHEQYF	TGTGCCAGCAGTCTAGGACTAGTTCGGCACGAGCAGTACTTC
-	TRBJ2-3	TRBD2	TRBV27	CASRLAGTSYTDTQYF	TGTGCCAGCAGATTAGCGGGGACTTCTTACACAGATACGCAGTATTTT
-	TRBJ1-2	TRBD1	TRBV19	CASRQGAYGYTF	TGTGCCAGTAGACAGGGGGCTTATGGCTACACCTTC
-	TRBJ1-2	-	TRBV5-6	CASSLEGRLSGGYTF	TGTGCCAGCAGCTTGGAAGGCAGGCTGAGTGGTGGCTACACCTTC
once	TRBJ1-4	-	TRBV28	CATAGALATNEKLFF	TGTGCCACCGCTGGGGCGCTAGCAACTAATGAAAAACTGTTTTTT
-	TRBJ2-1	TRBD1	TRBV11-1	CASSTDRAYNEQFF	TGTGCCAGCAGTACTGACAGGGCCTACAATGAGCAGTTCTTC
-	TRBJ1-1	-	TRBV4-2	CASGSIPDMNTEAFF	TGTGCCAGCGGGTCGATACCCGATATGAACACTGAAGCTTTCTTT
-	TRBJ1-2	-	TRBV15	CATSRDRGRAKAKTF	TGTGCCACCAGCAGAGATCGGGGCCGGGCGAAAGCTAAGACCTTC
few	TRBJ1-5	-	TRBV2	CASSDRTDNQPQHF	TGTGCCAGCAGTGATCGGACAGACAATCAGCCCCAGCATTTT
-	TRBJ1-1	-	TRBV7-2	CASSLAGRTAEAFF	TGTGCCAGCAGCTTAGCGGGTAGGACAGCTGAAGCTTTCTTT
-	TRBJ1-2	TRBD1	TRBV3-1/TRBV3-2	CASRATGGAGGYTF	TGTGCCAGCAGGGCCACAGGGGGCGCGGGGGGCTACACCTTC
-	TRBJ2-1	TRBD2	TRBV15	CATSSGESGGNEQFF	TGTGCCACCAGCAGCGGAGAATCGGGGGGCAATGAGCAGTTCTTC
-	TRBJ2-7	-	TRBV11-2	CASSSVVVNF	TGTGCCAGCAGCTCGGTAGTAGTCAACTTC
-	TRBJ2-5	TRBD2	TRBV27	CASSLRSGGGGETQYF	TGTGCCAGCAGTTTACGGTCCGGGGGGGGCGGAGAGACCCAGTACTTC
-	TRBJ2-5	TRBD1	TRBV6-2/TRBV6-3	CASSPGTGVETQYF	TGTGCCAGCAGCCCCGGGACAGGGGTAGAGACCCAGTACTTC
-	TRBJ2-7	-	TRBV7-9	CASRPAGSTYEQYF	TGTGCCAGCAGACCCGCAGGGTCGACCTACGAGCAGTACTTC
-	TRBJ1-1	TRBD1	TRBV19	CASTTTGTGTTEAFF	TGTGCCAGTACCACCACAGGGACAGGGACCACTGAAGCTTTCTTT
-	TRBJ1-2	-	TRBV11-2	CASSLTLLYYGYTF	TGTGCCAGCAGCTTAACTCTGTTGTACTATGGCTACACCTTC
-	TRBJ1-1	-	TRBV6-5	CASSYSSVAFF	TGTGCCAGCAGTTACTCGTCGGTGGCTTTCTTT
few	TRBJ2-7	-	TRBV7-9	CASSYQVGGGNYEQYF	TGTGCCAGCAGCTACCAAGTAGGAGGGGGAAACTACGAGCAGTACTTC
-	TRBJ2-1	TRBD1	TRBV19	CASSRDRAYNEQFF	TGTGCCAGTAGTAGGGACAGAGCCTACAATGAGCAGTTCTTC
-	TRBJ1-1	-	TRBV15	CATSKLRIGDTEAFF	TGTGCCACCAGCAAACTTCGGATAGGGGACACTGAAGCTTTCTTT
-	TRBJ2-7	TRBD2	TRBV7-6	CASSSQLGGISYEQYF	TGTGCCAGCAGCTCCCAGCTCGGGGGGATCAGCTACGAGCAGTACTTC
-	TRBJ1-1	-	TRBV6-5	CASSSRGAAAEEAFF	TGTGCCAGCAGCTCGAGGGGGGCGGCCGCTGAAGAAGCTTTCTTT